This TCR beta chain was captured by sequencing in a study of T-cell reconstitution after alpha-beta-depleted transplantation in children. Findings and caveats of the study: Several hundred rapidly expanded clones from non-depleted graft cells reportedly supplied alpha-beta T cells about two months post-transplant.

Unique molecular identifiers featured in how the TCRbeta library was prepared. TCRdb reprocessed the PCR reads via MiXCR and lists one record per CDR3 protein. The table records 450,000 to 550,000 distinct CDR3 sequences, 10% to 12% of them present only once. Deletions cut 1 base from V and 6 bases from J, with 15 bases between. The CDR3 is 14 amino acids. Germline V lookup: CDR1 DFQATT, CDR2 SNEGSKA (reference sequence). This clonotype was seen a few times. The antigen is unknown. The receptor was derived from a female patient younger than 10 who had a stem cell transplant for aplastic anemia, so the T cells may come from the graft donor. The sequencing used PBMCs, mostly from graft donor cells, collected 180 days after TCRalphabeta/CD19-depleted stem cell transplant. V usage is TRBV20-1 and J usage is TRBJ2-5; TRBD2 is a possible D gene (6 bases). The CDR3 region is CSARVVWRDKTQYF. In DNA, the CDR3 is TGCAGTGCTAGAGTTGTCTGGCGGGATAAGACCCAGTACTTC.